These T cell receptor beta chains were read from a single sample in a study of blood T cell repertoires in COVID-19. Generated by immunoSEQ multiplex PCR, the TCRdb table keeps only in-frame clones and is missing some. Among tens of thousands of clones listed, around 92% were seen once. The sequencing sample was made of peripheral blood. Receptors originate from a man aged 55 to 70 with acute or convalescent COVID-19. The CDR3 runs from the conserved cysteine through the conserved F or W. The order of the fields is D gene, J gene, V gene, CDR3 DNA, CDR3 protein. The D gene is left open where the match is weak.

D gene: NA; J gene: TRBJ1-4; V gene: TRBV18; CDR3 DNA: TGTGCCAGCTCACCACTTGGACACGTTAATGAAAAACTGTTTTTT; CDR3 protein: CASSPLGHVNEKLFF
D gene: NA; J gene: TRBJ1-1; V gene: TRBV9; CDR3 DNA: TGTGCCAGCAGCGTAGCCGGAGTGAACACTGAAGCTTTCTTT; CDR3 protein: CASSVAGVNTEAFF
D gene: NA; J gene: TRBJ2-7; V gene: TRBV4-1; CDR3 DNA: TGCGCCAGCAGCCAAGAGCTAGCGAGCTCCTACGAGCAGTACTTC; CDR3 protein: CASSQELASSYEQYF
D gene: TRBD1; J gene: TRBJ1-6; V gene: TRBV28; CDR3 DNA: TGTGCCATCCCCGGGACAGGGGATAATTCACCCCTCCACTTT; CDR3 protein: CAIPGTGDNSPLHF
D gene: TRBD1; J gene: TRBJ1-6; V gene: TRBV7-2; CDR3 DNA: TGTGCCAGCAGCTTAGTTGGGACAGGGGTCCTTAAAATCCACTTT; CDR3 protein: CASSLVGTGVLKIHF
D gene: TRBD1; J gene: TRBJ2-5; V gene: TRBV2; CDR3 DNA: TGTGCCAACGGATTAGACAGGGGCAGGCAAGAGACCCAGTACTTC; CDR3 protein: CANGLDRGRQETQYF
D gene: TRBD2; J gene: TRBJ2-3; V gene: TRBV27; CDR3 DNA: TGTGCCAGCAGTTATAGGACTAGCGGGCCTAGCACAGATACGCAGTATTTT; CDR3 protein: CASSYRTSGPSTDTQYF
D gene: TRBD1; J gene: TRBJ1-2; V gene: TRBV28; CDR3 DNA: TGTGCCAGCGGAGATCAGGGGGCTTACTATGGCTACACCTTC; CDR3 protein: CASGDQGAYYGYTF
D gene: TRBD1; J gene: TRBJ2-5; V gene: TRBV9; CDR3 DNA: TGTGCCAGCAGCACAAACCCGACAGGGAAAGAGACCCAGTACTTC; CDR3 protein: CASSTNPTGKETQYF
D gene: NA; J gene: TRBJ1-5; V gene: TRBV30; CDR3 DNA: TGTGCCTGGAGTGCCCTTAATCAGCCCCAGCATTTT; CDR3 protein: CAWSALNQPQHF